Below are 26 T cell receptor beta chains sequenced from a single sample in a study of T-cell reconstitution after alpha-beta-depleted transplantation in children (dated by TCRdb to the mid-2010s). The library was built by means of PCR. Sequencing relied on an Illumina HiSeq 2500. To normalize quantification of the TCRbeta repertoire, the TCR libraries were built with molecular barcoding that relied on unique molecular identifiers. TCRdb reprocessing: public reads trimmed at Q25 with fastp, clones called with MiXCR, in-frame beta chains kept. Here each entry gathers all rows of one CDR3 protein and keeps the most common genes and DNA. This sample comprises about a million distinct CDR3 sequences, about 26% of them detected only once. About 28% of the sample goes to the ten largest clones. This specimen's treatment or condition label, interpreted: allogeneic hematopoietic cell transplantation with graft depleted of TCRalphabeta T cells and CD19 B cells.

The source was PBMCs, mostly from graft donor cells, collected 360 days after TCRalphabeta/CD19-depleted stem cell transplant. Receptors originate from a boy in the first two years of life who had a stem cell transplant for SCID, so the T cells may come from the graft donor.

This clonotype was counted only a few times. J is TRBJ2-1 and V is TRBV9, with a possible D match to TRBD2 (6 bases). Trimming pared 1 base from V and 10 bases from J, leaving 18 bases between. The CDR3 contains 15 residues. Germline CDR1 reads SGDLS; CDR2 reads YYNGEE. The CDR3 is CASSVKLAEVREQFF. In DNA form, the CDR3 reads TGTGCCAGCAGCGTAAAGTTAGCGGAGGTAAGGGAGCAGTTCTTC.

The J gene is TRBJ2-7, the V gene TRBV3-1; 7 positions agree with TRBD1. This CDR3 spans 13 amino acids. V lost 3 bases, J lost 3 bases, and 2 bases stayed unmatched. Germline-derived CDR1 and CDR2 are LGHDT and YNNKEL (reference sequence). CDR3 residues: CASSQGQIYEQYF. The DNA for the CDR3 is TGTGCCAGCAGCCAGGGACAGATCTACGAGCAGTACTTC.

This CDR3 is CASSPLLGGMNTEAFF. CDR3 nucleotides: TGTGCCAGCTCACCACTACTCGGCGGCATGAACACTGAAGCTTTCTTT. This chain links TRBV18 with TRBJ1-1; D is uncertain. This CDR3 has 16 amino acids. V was shortened by 1 base and J by 0 bases, with 12 bases between the two germline ends. Looked up from germline, CDR1 is KGHSH and CDR2 is LQKENI. The variable domain in full, with the rest retrieved from reference TRBV18 and TRBJ1-1, is NAGVMQNPRHLVRRRGQEARLRCSPMKGHSHVYWYRQLPEEGLKFMVYLQKENIIDESGMPKERFSAEFPKEGPSILRIQQVVRGDSAAYFCASSPLLGGMNTEAFFGQGTRLTVV.

This CDR3 is CASSFIGTQETQYF. Written as DNA, the CDR3 is TGTGCCAGCAGTTTTATCGGAACTCAAGAGACCCAGTACTTC. The rearrangement uses TRBV12-3 or TRBV12-4 and TRBJ2-5, with D unresolved. Trimming pared 3 bases from V and 2 bases from J, leaving 10 bases between. This CDR3 comprises 14 residues.

The sample holds a few counts of this clonotype. V usage is TRBV5-5 and J usage is TRBJ2-1; TRBD2 matches 8 bases. The CDR3 consists of 14 residues. V shed 6 bases and J 2 bases; nucleotides not matched to a gene: 4. CDR1 is SGHKS, CDR2 YYEKEE, per germline (reference sequence). The CDR3 protein is CASTLAGTYNEQFF. CDR3 sequence (DNA): TGTGCCAGCACCTTAGCGGGAACCTACAATGAGCAGTTCTTC. Full variable domain (rest looked up from reference TRBV5-5 and TRBJ2-1): DAGVTQSPTHLIKTRGQQVTLRCSPISGHKSVSWYQQVLGQGPQFIFQYYEKEERGRGNFPDRFSARQFPNYSSELNVNALLLGDSALYLCASTLAGTYNEQFFGPGTRLTVL.

This clonotype turned up a few times. V and J are TRBV11-2 and TRBJ2-1; 11 bases are shared with TRBD2. From germline, CDR1 is SGHAT and CDR2 FQNNGV. The CDR3 loop spans 15 amino acids. V was clipped by 0 bases and J by 9 bases; unmatched bases: 4. The CDR3 reads CASSLERLAGSEQFF. DNA for the CDR3: TGTGCCAGCAGCTTAGAAAGACTAGCGGGGAGTGAGCAGTTCTTC. The complete variable domain, with remaining parts taken from reference TRBV11-2 and TRBJ2-1, reads EAGVAQSPRYKIIEKRQSVAFWCNPISGHATLYWYQQILGQGPKLLIQFQNNGVVDDSQLPKDRFSAERLKGVDSTLKIQPAKLEDSAVYLCASSLERLAGSEQFFGPGTRLTVL.

This clonotype was picked up a small number of times. The chain carries TRBV18 and TRBJ2-1; 10 bases line up with TRBD1. Germline values: CDR1 KGHSH, CDR2 LQKENI. The J segment lost 7 bases and the V segment lost 3 bases, leaving 6 bases of the junction unmatched. This CDR3 contains 15 residues. The CDR3 DNA reads TGTGCCAGCTCACCGCGGAGACAGGGGGCAAATGAGCAGTTCTTC. Residues: CASSPRRQGANEQFF.

This clonotype was seen only a few times. The rearrangement uses TRBV15 and TRBJ2-3; D gene ambiguous. Trimming removed 0 bases from V and 2 bases from J, with 6 bases in between. The CDR3 contains 14 residues. Germline V gene sequence: CDR1 LNHNV, CDR2 YYDKDF (reference sequence). This chain's CDR3 is CATSRERTTDTQYF. CDR3 DNA sequence: TGTGCCACCAGCAGAGAAAGGACCACAGATACGCAGTATTTT.

On this clonotype itself: The CDR3 end shows no conserved phenylalanine or tryptophan, and so a read error is likely. The rearrangement uses TRBV12-3 or TRBV12-4 and TRBJ2-3; D remains unclear. V gave up 7 bases and J gave up 4 bases, with 9 bases separating them. CDR3 length: 12 amino acids. The CDR3 DNA reads TGTGCCAGCACCACCTTCCCAGATACGCAGTATTCT. Translating it yields CASTTFPDTQYS.

In this sample, this clonotype turned up a few times. V and J are TRBV5-1 and TRBJ1-4; D not certain. V lost 4 bases, J lost 4 bases, and 14 bases lay in between. CDR1 SGHRS and CDR2 YFSETQ come from the germline V gene. The CDR3 runs 15 residues. For the CDR3, the DNA is TGCGCCAGCAGCCCGACCCGACGGAATAATGAAAAACTGTTTTTT. Translating gives CASSPTRRNNEKLFF.

This clonotype was seen only a few times. The V and J genes are TRBV15 and TRBJ2-2; the D gene is possibly TRBD1 (6 bases). The CDR3 covers 14 residues. Germline V gene data show CDR1 as LNHNV and CDR2 as YYDKDF (reference sequence). The V end lost 4 bases, the J end lost 3 bases, and 9 bases lay between the germline ends. CDR3 nucleotide sequence: TGTGCCACCAGCAAACAGGGTTACACCGGGGAGCTGTTTTTT. It codes for CATSKQGYTGELFF.

Worth noting for this clonotype: One end of the junction does not line up with germline, which may come from a read error. The chain links TRBV7-2 to TRBJ2-3; possible D gene TRBD1, 6 bases. This CDR3 spans 18 amino acids. The germline V gene encodes CDR1 SGHTA and CDR2 FQGNSA. The CDR3 DNA follows: TGTGCCAGCAGATTAGGGCGTGGGGGCCCGTTCAGGACAGATACGCAGTATTTT. It translates to CASRLGRGGPFRTDTQYF.

This clonotype was found a few times. The J gene is TRBJ2-1, the V gene TRBV12-3 or TRBV12-4, with TRBD2 identical over 9 bases. The CDR3 runs to 18 residues. The trim removed 3 bases at V and 0 bases at J, leaving 9 bases unmatched. The CDR3 reads CASSLGIAGAISYNEQFF. CDR3 sequence (DNA): TGTGCCAGCAGTTTGGGTATAGCGGGGGCTATCTCCTACAATGAGCAGTTCTTC.

This clonotype was recorded a few times. The rearrangement links TRBV15 to TRBJ1-1, with D possibly matching TRBD1 (6 bases). The CDR3 sequence is 16 residues long. CDR1 is LNHNV and CDR2 is YYDKDF in the germline V gene (reference sequence). The germline V and J ends were trimmed by 2 bases and 1 base, with 14 bases remaining between them. Here the CDR3 DNA reads TGTGCCACCAGCAGAAGTTACAGGGAGGGGAACACTGAAGCTTTCTTT. It yields the protein CATSRSYREGNTEAFF.

The V and J genes are TRBV3-1 and TRBJ1-1; D gene uncertain. Germline CDR1 and CDR2: LGHDT and YNNKEL (reference sequence). V was clipped by 2 bases and J by 4 bases, with 11 bases between them. This CDR3 is built from 14 residues. This CDR3 is CASSQLDRSTEAFF. CDR3 DNA sequence: TGTGCCAGCAGCCAACTCGACCGGAGCACTGAAGCTTTCTTT. Full variable domain (outside the CDR3, taken from reference TRBV3-1 and TRBJ1-1): DTAVSQTPKYLVTQMGNDKSIKCEQNLGHDTMYWYKQDSKKFLKIMFSYNNKELIINETVPNRFSPKSPDKAHLNLHINSLELGDSAVYFCASSQLDRSTEAFFGQGTRLTVV.

This rearrangement joins TRBV4-1 to TRBJ2-7; a possible D gene is TRBD2 (6 bases). This CDR3 is 14 amino acids long. Trimming removed 5 bases at V and 5 bases at J, with 16 bases between. Germline CDR1 and CDR2: MGHRA and YSYEKL. CDR3 protein: CASSEGPGSHEQYF. In nucleotides, the CDR3 is TGCGCCAGCAGCGAAGGGCCCGGGAGCCACGAGCAGTACTTC.

This clonotype was recorded many times. This chain connects TRBV12-3 or TRBV12-4 to TRBJ2-1; 12 nucleotides line up with TRBD2. The CDR3 consists of 15 residues. Trimming took 6 bases from V and 6 from J; bases not matched to a gene: 6. The CDR3 loop reads CASRPTSGGSNEQFF. Written as DNA, the CDR3 is TGTGCCAGCAGGCCTACTAGCGGGGGGAGCAATGAGCAGTTCTTC.

In its sample, this clonotype was seen once. The rearrangement joins TRBV28 to TRBJ1-2; the match to TRBD1 covers 7 bases. Germline V CDR1 and CDR2: MDHEN, SYDVKM. The ends lost 5 bases at V and 6 bases at J; junction bases unmatched: 18. The CDR3 is 17 residues long. The CDR3 nucleotides read TGTGCCAGCAGTCCTAGCCCCCGGGACAGACATAAGAATGGCTACACCTTC. Translating it yields CASSPSPRDRHKNGYTF.

The chain links TRBV5-1 to TRBJ1-4; 7 bases are shared with TRBD1. Germline CDR1 is SGHRS and CDR2 is YFSETQ. The CDR3 sequence is 14 residues long. After removal of 7 bases from V and 8 bases from J, the junction contained 11 bases not matched to a gene. The CDR3 region is CASAPDRADEKLFF. CDR3 bases: TGCGCCAGCGCCCCCGACAGGGCGGACGAAAAACTGTTTTTT. Combining the CDR3 with reference TRBV5-1 and TRBJ1-4 gives the whole variable domain KAGVTQTPRYLIKTRGQQVTLSCSPISGHRSVSWYQQTPGQGLQFLFEYFSETQRNKGNFPGRFSGRQFSNSRSEMNVSTLELGDSALYLCASAPDRADEKLFFGSGTQLSVL.

This clonotype was observed a handful of times. J is TRBJ2-7 and V is TRBV7-9; 8 bases are shared with TRBD1. The J segment lost 7 bases and the V segment lost 0 bases, leaving 8 bases of the junction unmatched. CDR1 is SEHNR, CDR2 FQNEAQ, per germline (reference sequence). CDR3 length equals 15 residues. In DNA form, the CDR3 reads TGTGCCAGCAGCTTAGCAGGCAGGGGGCTCGGAGAGCAGTACTTC. It is translated as CASSLAGRGLGEQYF.

Only a few counts were recorded for this clonotype. The chain uses TRBV7-9 and TRBJ2-3, with 10 positions matching TRBD1. The germline CDR1 and CDR2 sequences are SEHNR and FQNEAQ (reference sequence). CDR3 length equals 15 residues. Trimming at V came to 6 bases and at J to 6 bases, leaving 9 bases not matched to a gene. This CDR3 is CASSVRGQGLDTQYF. The CDR3 region has the DNA TGTGCCAGCAGTGTGAGGGGACAGGGGTTGGATACGCAGTATTTT.

The chain links TRBV4-2 to TRBJ2-7; TRBD1 agrees at 9 bases. The CDR3 contains 17 residues. The V gene's germline CDR1 is LGHNA and CDR2 YNFKEQ. V dropped 1 base and J dropped 3; count of bases not matched to a gene: 10. DNA of the CDR3: TGTGCCAGCAGCCAAGCACAGGGGGCGGGAGTTATCTACGAGCAGTACTTC. Protein product: CASSQAQGAGVIYEQYF.

This clonotype was observed a handful of times. The V call is TRBV20-1, the J call TRBJ2-7, with 8 bases fitting TRBD1. The CDR3 is made up of 13 amino acids. CDR1 and CDR2 from the germline V gene are DFQATT and SNEGSKA (reference sequence). After removal of 3 bases from V and 5 bases from J, the junction contained 6 bases not matched to a gene. The DNA of the CDR3 is TGCAGTGCTAGGGGGGACAGGTTGAACGAGCAGTACTTC. This sequence encodes CSARGDRLNEQYF.

This clonotype occurred a few times. This rearrangement joins TRBV12-3 or TRBV12-4 to TRBJ2-7; possible D gene TRBD2, 6 bases. This CDR3 contains 12 residues. V was trimmed by 4 bases and J by 3 bases, leaving 7 bases between them. The CDR3, as DNA: TGTGCCAGCAGTTGGCGGGACTACGAGCAGTACTTC. This translates into CASSWRDYEQYF.

This clonotype has a handful of counts. This sequence joins TRBV7-2 and TRBJ2-2, with D uncertain. Germline values: CDR1 SGHTA, CDR2 FQGNSA. Trimming cost V 3 bases and J 4 bases, with 9 bases left between them. This CDR3 comprises 14 residues. The DNA of the CDR3 is TGTGCCAGCAGCTTCCCCCTCGTCACCGGGGAGCTGTTTTTT. This gives the protein CASSFPLVTGELFF.

V is TRBV6-2 or TRBV6-3 and J is TRBJ2-1; no firm D call. The CDR3 is 14 residues long. Trimming took off 4 bases at V and 5 bases at J, with 12 bases between the two ends. Germline loops: CDR1 MNHEY, CDR2 SVGEGT. The CDR3 DNA reads as TGTGCCAGCAGTTTGCTCGAATCCCACAATGAGCAGTTCTTC. This encodes CASSLLESHNEQFF.